The 13 T cell receptor beta chains below were found in one sample sequenced in a study of cytomegalovirus exposure and HLA in healthy donors. PCR employed 60 Vbeta and 13 Jbeta primers. Here immunoSEQ multiplex PCR was the method, and the copy in TCRdb shows in-frame clones only, minus some. The table has 100,000 to 150,000 clones, around 78% seen once. Source material: PBMCs. The receptors stem from a woman between 40 and 50 years old in good health and CMV-seronegative.

J is TRBJ2-2 and V is TRBV2; TRBD1 aligns across 7 bases. After removal of 6 bases from V and 3 bases from J, the junction contained 10 bases not matched to a gene. Germline V lookup: CDR1 SNHLY, CDR2 FYNNEI. The CDR3 has 16 amino acids. Written as DNA, the CDR3 is TGTGCCAGCAGCCCCTTAACAGGGGTCTACACCGGGGAGCTGTTTTTT. This gives the protein CASSPLTGVYTGELFF.

This chain uses TRBV28 with TRBJ2-7, with D possibly matching TRBD2 (6 bases). The length of the CDR3 is 14 residues. Trimming left V 5 bases short and J 3 bases short, with 14 bases between. From germline, CDR1 is MDHEN and CDR2 SYDVKM. In DNA form, the CDR3 reads TGTGCCAGCAGTCCCCGGGGGATTTTCTACGAGCAGTACTTC. Protein product: CASSPRGIFYEQYF.

The rearrangement links TRBV6-1 to TRBJ2-3, with D unclear. The CDR3 loop spans 16 amino acids. Per germline, CDR1 MNHNS and CDR2 SASEGT. V shed 0 bases and J shed 0 bases, with 10 bases lying between them. In DNA, the CDR3 is TGTGCCAGCAGTGAAGCGGGCAGGTCTAGCACAGATACGCAGTATTTT. It translates to CASSEAGRSSTDTQYF.

The rearrangement uses TRBV5-3 and TRBJ1-6, with a tentative D call TRBD1 (5 bases). TRBV5-3 is an ORF; its function is uncertain. Trimming shortened V by 5 bases and J by 5 bases, and 20 bases separated the two germline ends. This CDR3 region has 17 residues. CDR3 nucleotide sequence: TGTGCCAGAAGGCCCTGGGGCCCAGTCGCCCATAATTCACCCCTCCACTTT. Its protein is CARRPWGPVAHNSPLHF.

The rearrangement joins TRBV5-1 to TRBJ1-2; 7 bases fit TRBD1. With V trimmed by 5 bases and J by 4 bases, 5 bases remained unmatched. The CDR3 totals 13 residues. Per the germline V gene, CDR1 is SGHRS and CDR2 is YFSETQ. The CDR3 region has the DNA TGCGCCAGCAGTCGGGACAGCTCCTATGGCTACACCTTC. Translation gives CASSRDSSYGYTF.

The genes are TRBV27 and TRBJ2-5, with 8 bases fitting TRBD1. Looked up from germline, CDR1 is MNHEY and CDR2 is SMNVEV (reference sequence). There are 14 residues in the CDR3. V dropped 5 bases and J dropped 5; count of bases not matched to a gene: 7. The CDR3 DNA reads as TGTGCCAGCAGTGAGGACAGGGTCGCCGAGACCCAGTACTTC. The encoded protein is CASSEDRVAETQYF.

The chain combines TRBV6-6 with TRBJ1-1, with no clear D. Trimming left V 7 bases short and J 3 bases short, with 18 bases between. This CDR3 contains 15 residues. From germline, CDR1 is MNHNY and CDR2 SVGAGI (reference sequence). CDR3 in DNA: TGTGCCAGCACCCCGACACCCTCCTCAGACACTGAAGCTTTCTTT. The encoded protein is CASTPTPSSDTEAFF.

The V call is TRBV14, the J call TRBJ2-2; no clear D gene. This CDR3 comprises 14 residues. Germline-derived CDR1 and CDR2 are SGHDN and FVKESK. V lost 4 bases to trimming and J lost 4 bases, with 10 bases between them. For the CDR3, the DNA is TGTGCCAGCAGCCTCTGGTCGGGCACCGGGGAGCTGTTTTTT. It is translated as CASSLWSGTGELFF.

The chain links TRBV2 to TRBJ1-5, with 8 bases identical to TRBD1. The ends lost 5 bases at V and 3 bases at J; junction bases unmatched: 6. Per the germline V gene, CDR1 is SNHLY and CDR2 is FYNNEI. The CDR3 consists of 15 residues. Here the CDR3 DNA reads TGTGCCAGCAGTCCGGGACAGGCGTCCAATCAGCCCCAGCATTTT. Translating gives CASSPGQASNQPQHF.

This rearrangement joins TRBV21-1 to TRBJ1-5. TRBV21-1 corresponds to a pseudogene. The CDR3 loop spans 15 amino acids. CDR3 amino acids: CASSKASGTNQPQHF. The CDR3 bases are TGTGCCAGCAGCAAAGCATCCGGGACTAATCAGCCCCAGCATTTT.

A word on this clone: An end of the junction differs from the germline gene, which may be a read error. The rearrangement uses TRBV13 and TRBJ2-6, with TRBD2 matching over 8 bases. The CDR3 covers 17 residues. Germline lookup yields CDR1 PRHDT and CDR2 FYEKMQ (reference sequence). This CDR3 is CASSLEARGRGANGLTF. CDR3 nucleotide sequence: TGTGCCAGCAGCTTAGAGGCTCGGGGGCGGGGGGCCAACGGCCTGACTTTC.

The chain recombines TRBV28 with TRBJ1-5; tentative D call: TRBD1 (5 bases). The CDR3 has 16 amino acids. CDR1 and CDR2 (germline): MDHEN, SYDVKM. Trimming removed 3 bases at V and 4 bases at J, with 16 bases between. Here the CDR3 DNA reads TGTGCCAGCAGTTTCCCCCAGGGTGTCCTGAATCAGCCCCAGCATTTT. It specifies CASSFPQGVLNQPQHF.

V is TRBV28 and J is TRBJ1-3, with TRBD1 matching 7 bases. The length of the CDR3 is 15 residues. J gave up 1 base and V 7 bases, and 7 bases lay outside the gene matches. Looked up from germline, CDR1 is MDHEN and CDR2 is SYDVKM. The CDR3 DNA reads as TGTGCCAGCACCCCCACAGGGGCTTCTGGAAACACCATATATTTT. Its protein product is CASTPTGASGNTIYF.